The next 16 T cell receptor beta chains were all read from a single sample in a study of tumor-infiltrating lymphocytes in primary liver carcinoma. TCR beta cDNA was made from 400 to 600 ng total RNA with a constant-region primer. Slightly modified ARM-PCR, run as three nested multiplex PCR rounds, produced the TCR beta libraries. For about 11 cycles apiece, the opening two PCR rounds ran with TRBV1-TRBV30 forward primers and a C-beta reverse primer. TCRdb recomputed calls from the multiplex PCR reads with MiXCR, one row per CDR3 protein. Here the sample spans approximately 330,000 distinct CDR3 sequences, around 60% being singletons. Germline DNA was also extracted, while the blood RNA originated from unsorted whole blood. The sequenced sample consisted of peripheral blood. These receptors were taken from a man in his forties or fifties with primary liver carcinoma and hepatitis B virus infection.

J is TRBJ2-7 and V is TRBV6-1; D is uncertain. Germline lookup yields CDR1 MNHNS and CDR2 SASEGT. The CDR3 has 12 residues. V gave up 4 bases and J gave up 8 bases, with 12 bases separating them. DNA for the CDR3: TGTGCCAGCAGTGTTAATGAGTACAAGCAGTACTTC. Residues: CASSVNEYKQYF.

This clonotype appeared a few times. V and J are TRBV5-1 and TRBJ2-3, with 9 bases lining up with TRBD2. Germline assignment: CDR1 SGHRS and CDR2 YFSETQ. The CDR3 length is 18 residues. V was clipped by 7 bases and J by 0 bases; unmatched bases: 15. In DNA form, the CDR3 reads TGCGCCAGCTCACTTTCGGCGGGAGGGCCTTTGAGCACAGATACGCAGTATTTT. It codes for CASSLSAGGPLSTDTQYF.

V usage is TRBV10-2 and J usage is TRBJ2-7; D ambiguous. Trimming took off 2 bases at V and 0 bases at J, with 14 bases between the two ends. CDR3 length equals 16 residues. Germline assignment: CDR1 WSHSY and CDR2 SAAADI. The CDR3 reads CASSEDGAMSSYEQYF. The CDR3 coding sequence is TGCGCCAGCAGTGAGGATGGCGCCATGAGCTCCTACGAGCAGTACTTC.

The V and J genes are TRBV6-1 and TRBJ2-5; D call uncertain. The germline V and J ends were trimmed by 4 bases and 3 bases, with 3 bases remaining between them. The CDR3 is made up of 11 amino acids. Germline V gene data show CDR1 as MNHNS and CDR2 as SASEGT. Here the CDR3 DNA reads TGTGCCAGCAGTGTAGAAGAGACCCAGTACTTC. Translation: CASSVEETQYF.

This clonotype was seen at least ten times. The chain employs TRBV12-3 or TRBV12-4 and TRBJ2-2, with 10 bases identical to TRBD1. Germline trimming cut 7 bases from V and 6 bases from J; bases unmatched to any gene: 11. This CDR3 has 16 residues. The CDR3 protein is CASIPTRDRGAGELFF. The CDR3 DNA is TGTGCCAGCATCCCCACGCGGGACAGGGGAGCCGGGGAGCTGTTTTTT.

Notes on this clonotype: A much more abundant neighbour one base away suggests this may be a read error. The chain combines TRBV6-2 or TRBV6-3 with TRBJ2-5; the match to TRBD2 covers 8 bases. CDR3 length equals 12 residues. Germline V CDR1 and CDR2: MNHEY, SVGEGT. The chain's CDR3 is CASSYKRETHYF. The CDR3 coding sequence is TGTGCCAGCAGTTACAAGCGGGAGACCCACTACTTC.

As concerns this clonotype: Compared with germline, one end of the junction differs, possibly owing to a read error. The chain carries TRBV12-3 or TRBV12-4 and TRBJ2-7, with a possible D match to TRBD1 (6 bases). The CDR3 contains 14 residues. DNA of the CDR3: TGTGCCAGCAGTTTCAGGGGTGCCATTGGCGAGCAATACTTC. It encodes CASSFRGAIGEQYF.

This rearrangement joins TRBV7-9 to TRBJ2-5; no definite D call. V lost 4 bases and J lost 5, with 8 bases in between. The germline V gene encodes CDR1 SEHNR and CDR2 FQNEAQ (reference sequence). The CDR3 runs to 12 residues. The CDR3 region has the DNA TGTGCCAGCAGCTCTGTAGGGGAGACCCAGTACTTC. It translates to CASSSVGETQYF. Variable domain in full (rest from reference TRBV7-9 and TRBJ2-5): DTGVSQNPRHKITKRGQNVTFRCDPISEHNRLYWYRQTLGQGPEFLTYFQNEAQLEKSRLLSDRFSAERPKGSFSTLEIQRTEQGDSAMYLCASSSVGETQYFGPGTRLLVL.

Regarding this clonotype: The conserved phenylalanine or tryptophan normally closing the CDR3 is absent here, so this likely arose from a read error. V is TRBV11-1 and J is TRBJ1-6; no reliable D call. Between the trimmed V and J ends, which lost 7 bases and 10 bases, there was a span of 17 bases. Germline V gene data show CDR1 as SGHAT and CDR2 as FQDESV (reference sequence). The CDR3 totals 14 residues. The CDR3 loop reads CASTLSVGASPLHS. CDR3 nucleotides: TGTGCCAGCACTTTATCGGTCGGTGCGTCACCCCTCCACTCT.

Note on this clonotype: Just one base apart from a much larger clone, this may be a read error. The V and J genes are TRBV6-6 and TRBJ2-7; the D gene is possibly TRBD1 (5 bases). Trimming shortened V by 4 bases and J by 2 bases, and 12 bases separated the two germline ends. This CDR3 is 14 amino acids long. Per the germline V gene, CDR1 is MNHNY and CDR2 is SVGAGI (reference sequence). Written as DNA, the CDR3 is TGTGCCAGCAGTTCCCAGACAGTAGCCTACGAGCAGTACTTC. This sequence encodes CASSSQTVAYEQYF.

In regard to this clonotype: Germline and junction disagree at one end, which may indicate a read error. The chain carries TRBV6-1 and TRBJ1-5; 8 bases are shared with TRBD1. CDR1 and CDR2 (germline): MNHNS, SASEGT. The CDR3 sequence is 14 residues long. As DNA, the CDR3 is TGTACCAGCAGTGAACAGGGGGGGCATCAGCCCCAGCATTTT. Protein: CTSSEQGGHQPQHF.

This clonotype was observed at least ten times. The chain uses TRBV6-1 and TRBJ2-7; D is undetermined. This CDR3 contains 13 residues. Trimming removed 6 bases from V and 0 bases from J, with 9 bases in between. Germline-derived CDR1 and CDR2 are MNHNS and SASEGT. The CDR3 is CASSAESSYEQYF. The CDR3 nucleotides read TGTGCCAGCAGCGCAGAGAGCTCCTACGAGCAGTACTTC.

The chain carries TRBV10-2 and TRBJ2-3, with TRBD2 matching over 10 bases. Unmatched junction bases numbered 5, after V lost 4 bases and J lost 10 bases. The CDR3 runs 13 residues. Germline V lookup: CDR1 WSHSY, CDR2 SAAADI. In DNA form, the CDR3 reads TGCGCCAGCAGTGGGGGACTAGCGAGCGCGCAGTATTTT. Protein sequence: CASSGGLASAQYF.

This clonotype was counted only a few times. The germline gene is not matched at one end of the junction; a read error may be the cause. The chain carries TRBV11-2 and TRBJ2-5; perhaps TRBD2 as D (6 bases). Looked up from germline, CDR1 is SGHAT and CDR2 is FQNNGV. The CDR3 consists of 15 residues. CDR3 in amino acids: CTSSFGSSGGGTQYF. In nucleotides, the CDR3 is TGTACCAGCAGCTTCGGCAGCAGTGGGGGAGGGACCCAGTACTTC. Together with reference TRBV11-2 and TRBJ2-5, the CDR3 gives the full variable domain: EAGVAQSPRYKIIEKRQSVAFWCNPISGHATLYWYQQILGQGPKLLIQFQNNGVVDDSQLPKDRFSAERLKGVDSTLKIQPAKLEDSAVYLCTSSFGSSGGGTQYFGPGTRLLVL.

On this clonotype itself: A much larger clone differs by one base, so this may be a read error. The chain has TRBV12-3 or TRBV12-4 and TRBJ2-1, with D tentatively TRBD1 (7 bases). V lost 7 bases and J lost 11, with 21 bases in between. The CDR3 loop spans 14 amino acids. CDR3 protein: CASNANRGGNKQFF. In nucleotides, the CDR3 is TGTGCCAGCAACGCCAACAGGGGCGGGAATAAGCAGTTCTTC.

The rearrangement uses TRBV13 and TRBJ2-3; perhaps D is TRBD1 or TRBD2 (5 bases each). The CDR3 is made up of 16 amino acids. Germline V lookup: CDR1 PRHDT, CDR2 FYEKMQ (reference sequence). Trimming left V 5 bases short and J 1 base short, with 16 bases between. This CDR3 reads CASSINGLGGTDTQYF. Here the CDR3 DNA reads TGTGCCAGCAGCATAAACGGGCTGGGGGGCACAGATACGCAGTATTTT.